The T cell receptor beta chain under discussion was sequenced for a study of beta chain features in type 1 diabetes. Study results and limitations: TCRB CDR3s were moderately but significantly shorter in Type 1 diabetes patients in all four CD4+ subsets. Relative to healthy donors, patients appeared to have naive, central memory and Treg TCRB repertoires that were more similar. Researchers caution that PCR might favor shorter templates, equally among patients and controls.

In its sample, this clone was seen many times. Its antigen is not identified. By way of CD45RO/CCR7/CD25/CD127/CD95/CD27, the CD4+ regulatory, stem cell-like memory, central memory and naive cells were sorted. Per the germline V gene, CDR1 is SQVTM and CDR2 is ANQGSEA. The CDR3 length is 13 residues. Trimming took 6 bases from V and 6 from J; bases not matched to a gene: 10. Since all of the isolated RNA was reverse transcribed, expressed TCRB transcripts were what got sequenced. Clones were read by immunoSEQ multiplex PCR, and TCRdb kept only the in-frame ones, dropping some. This table holds some 150,000 clones, 8.5% to 12% found once.

The rearrangement uses TRBV29-1 and TRBJ2-7, with TRBD1 matching 8 bases. Sequenced material: naive CD4+ T cells from blood. The source is a man younger than 35 in good health. CDR3 nucleotide sequence: TGCAGCGTCACCCGGACAGGGAGTATCGAGCAGTACTTC. It codes for CSVTRTGSIEQYF.